The clone carrying this TCR beta chain appeared a single time. This entry belongs to a study of blood T cell repertoires in COVID-19. Turning to the study itself: Samples came from the United States, Italy and Spain, spanning acute and convalescent COVID-19.

Per the original methods: Reference gene primer amplification gave estimated nucleated cell counts. Produced via immunoSEQ multiplex PCR; TCRdb's table is partial and in-frame only. V and J calls and clone size follow that table, whereas D and trimming were derived from the DNA. This table holds around 700,000 clones, more than 80% found once. The specimen was peripheral blood. The receptor was isolated from a woman in her late teens or twenties with acute or convalescent COVID-19.

In nucleotides, the CDR3 is TGTGCCAGTAGTATTAGAGTGGGGGGTCGGACTGAAGCTTTCTTT. This sequence encodes CASSIRVGGRTEAFF. The genes are TRBV19 and TRBJ1-1, with D maybe TRBD1 (5 bases). Trimming stripped 3 bases from V and 5 bases from J, with 16 bases between. The CDR3 is 15 amino acids. Germline V gives CDR1 LNHDA, CDR2 SQIVND (reference sequence).